This is a list of T cell receptor beta chains from one sample in a study of blood T cell repertoires in COVID-19. Sequenced by immunoSEQ multiplex PCR; TCRdb stores in-frame clones only, minus some. The sample includes around 230,000 clones, roughly 85% of them seen just once. The sample taken for sequencing was peripheral blood. The receptors were gathered from a man over 45 with COVID-19, enrolled during active disease. The CDR3 runs from the conserved cysteine through the conserved F or W. Fields, in order: J gene, clone size, D gene, V gene, CDR3 DNA, CDR3 protein. The D gene is left open where the match is weak. Rows may omit the clone size; those that give it use once, few, many or a size class.

TRBJ1-1,-,TRBD1,TRBV19,TGTGCCAGTAGGTCCTTGGACAGGGGGCCCACTGAAGCTTTCTTT,CASRSLDRGPTEAFF
TRBJ2-5,-,-,TRBV5-1,TGCGCCAGCAGCGGAAACGGGGACCAAGAGACCCAGTACTTC,CASSGNGDQETQYF
TRBJ1-5,-,TRBD1,TRBV6-5,TGTGCCAGCAGTTACATCAGGGGGCGGCCCCAGCATTTT,CASSYIRGRPQHF
TRBJ2-5,-,TRBD2,TRBV3-1/TRBV3-2,TGTGCCAGCAGCCAAGGACTAGCGGGGATGGAGACCCAGTACTTC,CASSQGLAGMETQYF
TRBJ2-3,-,TRBD1,TRBV7-2,TGTGCCAGCAGCTCCGGACAGGCGGGAGATACGCAGTATTTT,CASSSGQAGDTQYF
TRBJ2-1,-,TRBD2,TRBV27,TGTGCCAGCAGTAACCTAGCGGGGGGCCCGCCGGAGCAGTTCTTC,CASSNLAGGPPEQFF
TRBJ2-2,-,-,TRBV28,TGTGCCAGCATCGGGGGTAGCCTGGGCACCGGGGAGCTGTTTTTT,CASIGGSLGTGELFF
TRBJ2-7,once,TRBD1,TRBV29-1,TGCAGCGTTGTCCGGGACAGCAACGAGCAGTACTTC,CSVVRDSNEQYF
TRBJ2-7,-,-,TRBV15,TGTGCCACCAGCAGAGATAAGCAGGCGAGCTCCTACGAGCAGTACTTC,CATSRDKQASSYEQYF
TRBJ2-5,-,TRBD1,TRBV5-6,TGTGCCAGCAGCCCCGGATACAAAAGGACAGGGACCCAAGAGACCCAGTACTTC,CASSPGYKRTGTQETQYF
TRBJ1-1,-,TRBD1,TRBV27,TGTGCCAGACGACCCACTGGACAGGGGCCGAACACTGAAGCTTTCTTT,CARRPTGQGPNTEAFF
TRBJ1-2,-,TRBD1,TRBV15,TGTGCCACCAGCAGATCCGCCAAAGACCAAACATCGGGACAGGGCAGACTTGGCTACACCTTC,CATSRSAKDQTSGQGRLGYTF
TRBJ2-7,-,TRBD1,TRBV5-1,TGCGCCAGCAGCTCCGGGACAGGGCACGGCTACGAGCAGTACTTC,CASSSGTGHGYEQYF
TRBJ2-1,-,-,TRBV5-6,TGTGCCAGCAGCGCCCCGGCGGCCCTAGGATCCTACAATGAGCAGTTCTTC,CASSAPAALGSYNEQFF
TRBJ1-2,-,-,TRBV5-5,TGTGCCAGCAGCTTGGTGTCGGATGCCAGGGGCCTGCGGTATGGCTACACCTTC,CASSLVSDARGLRYGYTF
TRBJ1-5,-,-,TRBV20-1,TGCAGTGCTAGAGATGGGAGGGCGGAGCATTTT,CSARDGRAEHF
TRBJ2-1,-,-,TRBV11-3,TGTGCCAGCAGCTTATCGGGGGAATACCGTGAGCAGTTCTTC,CASSLSGEYREQFF
TRBJ2-5,-,TRBD1,TRBV2,TGTGCCAGCCAGGGACAGGGAGGAGGGGAGACCCAGTACTTC,CASQGQGGGETQYF
TRBJ2-1,-,-,TRBV6-4,TGTGCCAGCAGTGACTCCCCCGGGACACCCTTCGATGAGCAGTTCTTC,CASSDSPGTPFDEQFF
TRBJ2-7,-,-,TRBV13,TGTGCCAGCAGCTTAAAACCCCAGGATTTGCAGTACTTC,CASSLKPQDLQYF